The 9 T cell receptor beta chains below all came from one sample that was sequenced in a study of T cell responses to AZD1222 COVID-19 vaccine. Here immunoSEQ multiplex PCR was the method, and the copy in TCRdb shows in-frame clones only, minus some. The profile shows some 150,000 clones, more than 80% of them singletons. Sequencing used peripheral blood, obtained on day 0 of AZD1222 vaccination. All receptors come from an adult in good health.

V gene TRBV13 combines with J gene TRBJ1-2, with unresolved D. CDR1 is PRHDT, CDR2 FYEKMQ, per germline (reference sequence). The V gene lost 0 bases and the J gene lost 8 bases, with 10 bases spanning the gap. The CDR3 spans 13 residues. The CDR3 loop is CASSLGTHEGYTF. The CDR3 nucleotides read TGTGCCAGCAGCTTAGGGACCCACGAAGGCTACACCTTC.

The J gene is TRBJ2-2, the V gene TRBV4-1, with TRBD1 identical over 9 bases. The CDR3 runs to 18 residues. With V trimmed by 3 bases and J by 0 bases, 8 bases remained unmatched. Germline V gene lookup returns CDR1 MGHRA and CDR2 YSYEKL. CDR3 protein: CASSHRGGQGPNTGELFF. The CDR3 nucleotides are TGCGCCAGCAGCCACAGGGGGGGACAGGGCCCGAACACCGGGGAGCTGTTTTTT.

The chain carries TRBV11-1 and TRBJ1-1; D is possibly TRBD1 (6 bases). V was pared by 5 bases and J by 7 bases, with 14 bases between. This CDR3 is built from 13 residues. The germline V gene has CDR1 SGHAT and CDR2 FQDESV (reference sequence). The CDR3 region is CASSPNRDREAFF. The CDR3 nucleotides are TGTGCCAGCAGCCCCAACAGGGACCGTGAAGCTTTCTTT.

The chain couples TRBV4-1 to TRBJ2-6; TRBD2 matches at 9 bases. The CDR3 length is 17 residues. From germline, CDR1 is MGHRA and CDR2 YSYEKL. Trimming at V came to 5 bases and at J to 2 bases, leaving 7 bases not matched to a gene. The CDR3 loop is CASSLGSGGTGANVLTF. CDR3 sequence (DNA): TGCGCCAGCAGCTTGGGAAGCGGGGGGACTGGGGCCAACGTCCTGACTTTC.

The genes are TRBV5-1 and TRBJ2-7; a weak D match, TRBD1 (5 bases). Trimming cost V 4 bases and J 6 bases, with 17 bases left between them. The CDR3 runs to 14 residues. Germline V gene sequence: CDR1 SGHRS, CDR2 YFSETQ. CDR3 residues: CASSAGQVYGEQYF. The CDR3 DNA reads TGCGCCAGCAGCGCCGGACAAGTCTACGGCGAGCAGTACTTC.

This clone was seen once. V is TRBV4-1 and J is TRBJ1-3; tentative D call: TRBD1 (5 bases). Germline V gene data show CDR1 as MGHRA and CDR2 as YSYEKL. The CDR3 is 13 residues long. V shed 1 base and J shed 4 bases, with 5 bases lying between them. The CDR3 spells CASSQGQGNTIYF. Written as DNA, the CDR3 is TGCGCCAGCAGCCAAGGACAGGGAAACACCATATATTTT.

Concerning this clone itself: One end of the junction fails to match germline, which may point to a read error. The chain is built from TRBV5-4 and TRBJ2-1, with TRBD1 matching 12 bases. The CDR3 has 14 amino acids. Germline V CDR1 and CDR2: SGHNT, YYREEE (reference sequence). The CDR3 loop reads CASSLVGTGGRGLF. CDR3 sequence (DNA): TGTGCCAGCAGCTTGGTTGGGACAGGGGGCCGAGGGCTCTTC.

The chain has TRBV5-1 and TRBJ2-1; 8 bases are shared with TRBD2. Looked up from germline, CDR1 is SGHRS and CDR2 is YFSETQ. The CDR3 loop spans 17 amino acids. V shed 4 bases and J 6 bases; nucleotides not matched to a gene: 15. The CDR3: CASSPTGRGGRRNEQFF. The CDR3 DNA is TGCGCCAGCAGCCCAACCGGACGGGGGGGCCGACGCAATGAGCAGTTCTTC.

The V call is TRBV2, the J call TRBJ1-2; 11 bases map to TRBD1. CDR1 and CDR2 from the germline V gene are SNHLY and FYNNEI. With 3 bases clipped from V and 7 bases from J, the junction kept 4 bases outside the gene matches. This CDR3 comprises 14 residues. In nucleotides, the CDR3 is TGTGCCAGCAGTGAGGACAGGGGGCGGTTTGGCTACACCTTC. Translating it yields CASSEDRGRFGYTF.